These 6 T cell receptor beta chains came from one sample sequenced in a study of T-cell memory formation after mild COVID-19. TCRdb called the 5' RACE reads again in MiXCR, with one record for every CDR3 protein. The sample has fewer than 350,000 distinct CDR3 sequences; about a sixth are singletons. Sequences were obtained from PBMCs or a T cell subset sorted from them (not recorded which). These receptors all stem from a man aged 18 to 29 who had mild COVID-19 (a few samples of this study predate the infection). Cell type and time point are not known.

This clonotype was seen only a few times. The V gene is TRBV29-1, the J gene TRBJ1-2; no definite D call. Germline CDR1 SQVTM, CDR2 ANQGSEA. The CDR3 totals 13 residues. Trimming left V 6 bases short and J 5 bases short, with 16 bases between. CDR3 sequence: CSVQGPVTYGYTF. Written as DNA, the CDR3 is TGCAGCGTCCAAGGCCCTGTTACGTATGGCTACACCTTC.

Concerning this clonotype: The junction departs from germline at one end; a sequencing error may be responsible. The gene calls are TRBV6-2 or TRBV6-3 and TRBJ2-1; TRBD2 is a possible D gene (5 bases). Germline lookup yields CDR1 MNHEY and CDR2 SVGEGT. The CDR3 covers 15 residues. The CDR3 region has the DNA TGTGCCAGCAGTTACCCCCCGGACTTGTACAGTGAGCAGTTCTTC. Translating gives CASSYPPDLYSEQFF.

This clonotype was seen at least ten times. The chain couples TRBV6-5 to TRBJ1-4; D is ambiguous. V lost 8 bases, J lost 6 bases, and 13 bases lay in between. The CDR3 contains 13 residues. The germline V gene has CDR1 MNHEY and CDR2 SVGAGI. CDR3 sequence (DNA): TGTGCCAGCCGCGGAGGGTCGGATGAAAAACTGTTTTTT. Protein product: CASRGGSDEKLFF.

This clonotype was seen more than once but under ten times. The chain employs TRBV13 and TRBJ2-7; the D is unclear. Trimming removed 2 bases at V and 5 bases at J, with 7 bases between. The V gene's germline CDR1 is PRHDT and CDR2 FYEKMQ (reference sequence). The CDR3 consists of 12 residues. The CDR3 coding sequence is TGTGCCAGCAGCTTACAGGTGGACGAGCAGTACTTC. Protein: CASSLQVDEQYF.

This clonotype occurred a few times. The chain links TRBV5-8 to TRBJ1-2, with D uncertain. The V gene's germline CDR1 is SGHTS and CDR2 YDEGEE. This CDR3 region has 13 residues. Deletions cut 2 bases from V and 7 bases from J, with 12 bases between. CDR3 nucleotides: TGTGCCAGCAGCTTTAGAGATCCGGGTGGCTACACCTTC. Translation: CASSFRDPGGYTF.

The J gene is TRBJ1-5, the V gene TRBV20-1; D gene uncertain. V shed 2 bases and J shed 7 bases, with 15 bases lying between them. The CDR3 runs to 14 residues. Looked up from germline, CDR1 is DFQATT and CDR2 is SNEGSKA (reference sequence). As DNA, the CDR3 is TGCAGTGCTAGAAACTGGGTAAGAAACCAGCCCCAGCATTTT. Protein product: CSARNWVRNQPQHF.